This T cell receptor beta chain comes out of a study of neoadjuvant anti-PD-1 for oral cavity cancer. The overall study: Before surgery, most patients got three to four biweekly 3 mg/kg nivolumab doses.

There are 14 residues in the CDR3. Germline lookup yields CDR1 SGHAT and CDR2 FQNNGV. The ends were cut back, 6 bases at V and 0 bases at J, with 11 bases in the middle. No culture or expansion preceded analysis of these blood cells. The study's findings and limits: Each response group had just a few patients in TCR analyses.

Six replicates per PBMC sample, mostly from about 460 ng of genomic DNA. Repertoires were generated with immunoSEQ multiplex PCR, while TCRdb's copy carries only in-frame clones and drops some. The sample holds about 14,000 clones, roughly two thirds seen once. A remark on this clone: Its specificity is not known.

The material sequenced was PBMCs, taken before nivolumab (anti-PD-1) treatment. The receptor was derived from a person between 40 and 79 years old with oral cavity squamous cell carcinoma. The chain couples TRBV11-2 to TRBJ2-5, with D possibly being TRBD1 or TRBD2 (5 bases each). CDR3 sequence (DNA): TGTGCCAGCAGGGGGGTTTCGTACCAAGAGACCCAGTACTTC. This encodes CASRGVSYQETQYF.